This T cell receptor (beta chain) originates from a study of spatial heterogeneity in lung cancer. Study-level information: Every unique TCR and UMI combination, on average, appeared more than ten times in raw reads. Study observations and caveats: In blood, ubiquitous expanded tumor TCRs appeared more at resection than follow-up.

TCRdb reprocessed the 5' RACE reads with MiXCR, giving one entry per CDR3 protein. The data contain tens of thousands of distinct CDR3 sequences, roughly 12% of them seen just once; the ten biggest clones take up about 4.5%. On this clonotype itself: Its specificity is unknown.

Stated time point: sample taken at primary tumor resection. Tumor, nontumor lung or frozen PBMC supplied whole RNA, sequenced without sorting. The germline CDR1 and CDR2 sequences are ENHRY and SYGVKD. CDR3 length equals 13 residues. The V end lost 0 bases, the J end lost 5 bases, and 6 bases lay between the germline ends. The origin of this receptor is a male donor with early-stage non-small cell lung cancer. The chain combines TRBV10-3 with TRBJ2-3; TRBD1 is a possible D gene (5 bases). The starting material was PBMCs, obtained at surgery. The chain's CDR3 is CAISESTVDTQYF. The CDR3 coding sequence is TGTGCCATCAGTGAGTCGACAGTAGATACGCAGTATTTT.